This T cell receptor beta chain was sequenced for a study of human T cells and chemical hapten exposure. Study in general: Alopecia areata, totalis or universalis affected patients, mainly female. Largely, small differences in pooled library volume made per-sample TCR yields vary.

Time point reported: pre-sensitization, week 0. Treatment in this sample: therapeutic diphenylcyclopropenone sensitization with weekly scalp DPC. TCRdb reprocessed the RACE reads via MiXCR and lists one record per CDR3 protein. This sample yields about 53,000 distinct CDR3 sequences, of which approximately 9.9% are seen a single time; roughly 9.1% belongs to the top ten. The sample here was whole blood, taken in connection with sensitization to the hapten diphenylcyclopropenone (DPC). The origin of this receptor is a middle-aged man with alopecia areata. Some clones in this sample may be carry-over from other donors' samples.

The DNA for the CDR3 is TGTGCCAGCAGCAGGGGCGACCAAGAGACCCAGTACTTC. Its translation: CASSRGDQETQYF. The J gene is TRBJ2-5, the V gene TRBV7-3; D may be TRBD1 (5 bases). Trimming left V 5 bases short and J 0 bases short, with 7 bases between. The CDR3 loop spans 13 amino acids. In germline, CDR1 is SGHTA, CDR2 FQGTGA.